This record concerns one T cell receptor (beta chain) sequence. No antigen is known for it. TCRdb's table, derived via immunoSEQ multiplex PCR, lists solely in-frame clones and lacks some. Of 95,000 to 130,000 clones listed, 80% to 90% are singletons. The sample originates from a study of T cell responses to AZD1222 COVID-19 vaccine. General study results and limits: Only after the peak T cell response were repertoires sampled. Baseline seropositivity occurred in only a handful of AZD1222 recipients. The donor cohort was predominantly white British with a female majority, and clonal diversity may have been underestimated.

This receptor was taken from an adult in good health. This specimen was peripheral blood, taken on day 0 of MenACWY control vaccination.

The CDR3 DNA is TGTGCCAGCAGCCGGACAGGGGATAATCAGCCCCAGCATTTT. This sequence encodes CASSRTGDNQPQHF. The chain has TRBV6-5 and TRBJ1-5; 9 bases agree with TRBD1. Germline CDR1 and CDR2: MNHEY and SVGAGI. Trimming cost V 6 bases and J 4 bases; bases outside gene matches: 4. CDR3 length: 14 residues.